Each of the 11 T cell receptor beta chains below was sequenced from the same sample in a study of shared clonotypes between healthy human individuals. Assay used: immunoSEQ multiplex PCR; TCRdb lists only in-frame clones, some missing. The data contain 2,500,000 or so clones, under 95% of them singletons. Sequencing used naive CD4+ T cells from PBMCs. The subset denotes: CD45RA+ positively selected. The receptor source for this set is a man between 18 and 29 years old in good health. Some clones in this sample may be carry-over from other donors' samples.

The chain recombines TRBV5-4 with TRBJ2-5, with D perhaps TRBD1 or TRBD2 (5 bases each). The assigned J gene may be wrong: the sequence end matches TRBJ2-7 better. Looked up from germline, CDR1 is SGHNT and CDR2 is YYREEE (reference sequence). The CDR3 totals 17 residues. The CDR3 region has the DNA TGTGCCAGCAGCTCGATGACGGGACCAGGGAATGGCTACGAGCAGTACTTC. It specifies CASSSMTGPGNGYEQYF.

The rearrangement links TRBV5-1 to TRBJ1-2, with unresolved D. Trimming pared 0 bases from V and 4 bases from J, leaving 16 bases between. The CDR3 spans 16 residues. Germline-derived CDR1 and CDR2 are SGHRS and YFSETQ. The CDR3 sequence: CASSLVSSPGGYGYTF. For the CDR3, the DNA is TGCGCCAGCAGCTTGGTGTCGTCCCCGGGTGGCTATGGCTACACCTTC.

As regards this clone: The sample has other DNA sequences that encode this CDR3 too. The rearrangement uses TRBV7-3 and TRBJ2-2; D is uncertain. The CDR3 is 12 residues long. The V end was cut by 5 bases, the J end by 6 bases, with 7 bases between. Germline loops: CDR1 SGHTA, CDR2 FQGTGA. The CDR3 DNA reads as TGTGCCAGCAGCCTTCTACCCGGGGAGCTGTTTTTT. It specifies CASSLLPGELFF.

V is TRBV11-1 and J is TRBJ2-7; 9 nucleotides align to TRBD1. The CDR3 totals 15 residues. Germline V gene lookup returns CDR1 SGHAT and CDR2 FQDESV (reference sequence). V was pared by 4 bases and J by 3 bases, with 7 bases of the junction left unmatched. The CDR3 coding sequence is TGTGCCAGCAGCTCTACAGGGGGCTCTATCTACGAGCAGTACTTC. Translating it yields CASSSTGGSIYEQYF.

The chain uses TRBV6-1 and TRBJ1-2; no clear D. The CDR3 runs 14 residues. Germline loops: CDR1 MNHNS, CDR2 SASEGT. Trimming took 2 bases from V and 4 from J, leaving 11 bases between them. The chain's CDR3 is CASSEPTRGYGYTF. For the CDR3, the DNA is TGTGCCAGCAGTGAACCGACGAGAGGCTATGGCTACACCTTC.

This chain uses TRBV5-5 with TRBJ2-5; 7 bases are a match to TRBD2. CDR1 is SGHKS, CDR2 YYEKEE, per germline (reference sequence). V was pared by 5 bases and J by 5 bases, with 15 bases of the junction left unmatched. This CDR3 contains 16 residues. The CDR3 spells CASSTLAAAPTETQYF. Here the CDR3 DNA reads TGTGCCAGCAGTACCCTAGCGGCAGCCCCTACGGAGACCCAGTACTTC.

DNA for the CDR3: TGTGCCAGCTCCTTTTTAGGACAGGAGCAGCCCCAGCATTTT. Amino acids: CASSFLGQEQPQHF. The chain carries TRBV18 and TRBJ1-5; 7 nucleotides align to TRBD1. With V trimmed by 6 bases and J by 7 bases, 9 bases remained unmatched. The germline V gene has CDR1 KGHSH and CDR2 LQKENI. This CDR3 is built from 14 residues.

This rearrangement joins TRBV2 to TRBJ1-5; no clear D gene. The CDR3 extends over 13 amino acids. V was clipped by 3 bases and J by 1 base, with 4 bases between them. Germline V CDR1 and CDR2: SNHLY, FYNNEI. Here the CDR3 reads CASSDFSNQPQHF. CDR3 DNA: TGTGCCAGCAGTGACTTCAGCAATCAGCCCCAGCATTTT. The variable domain in full, with the rest retrieved from reference TRBV2 and TRBJ1-5, is EPEVTQTPSHQVTQMGQEVILRCVPISNHLYFYWYRQILGQKVEFLVSFYNNEISEKSEIFDDQFSVERPDGSNFTLKIRSTKLEDSAMYFCASSDFSNQPQHFGDGTRLSIL.

The gene calls are TRBV7-8 and TRBJ2-5, with D maybe TRBD2 (5 bases). Germline lookup yields CDR1 SGHVS and CDR2 FQNEAQ. V was trimmed by 5 bases and J by 2 bases, leaving 15 bases between them. The CDR3 covers 15 residues. CDR3 coding DNA: TGTGCCAGCAGCCCCGGGAATCCGGGGCAAGAGACCCAGTACTTC. Protein sequence: CASSPGNPGQETQYF.

This chain joins TRBV29-1 and TRBJ2-1, with D unclear. Trimming stripped 3 bases from V and 0 bases from J, with 12 bases between. The germline gives CDR1 SQVTM, CDR2 ANQGSEA. The CDR3 is 15 amino acids. The CDR3 loop is CSVDTSAHSYNEQFF. The CDR3, as DNA: TGCAGCGTTGACACCAGCGCCCACTCCTACAATGAGCAGTTCTTC.

V is TRBV7-2 and J is TRBJ1-5, with 7 bases aligning to TRBD1. Germline values: CDR1 SGHTA, CDR2 FQGNSA. V lost 4 bases, J lost 1 base, and 1 base stayed unmatched. The CDR3 totals 14 residues. CDR3 loop: CASSSGGSNQPQHF. In nucleotides, the CDR3 is TGTGCCAGCAGCTCAGGGGGGAGCAATCAGCCCCAGCATTTT.